This T cell receptor beta chain was sequenced for a study of blood T cell repertoires in COVID-19. Across the study: Both acute and convalescent COVID-19 samples were obtained from the United States, Italy and Spain. PBMCs, B-cell-depleted T cells, or T cells provided the cDNA or gDNA that made up the material.

The repertoire was sequenced with immunoSEQ multiplex PCR; TCRdb's copy has only in-frame clones and lacks some. The data contain some 360,000 clones, over 75% of them singletons. This clone was observed once. The V gene lost 4 bases and the J gene lost 0 bases, with 12 bases spanning the gap. This CDR3 contains 15 residues. Germline assignment: CDR1 LGHDT and CDR2 YNNKEL (reference sequence). The sequenced sample was peripheral blood. This sequence was found in an older woman with COVID-19, enrolled during active disease. The rearrangement joins TRBV3-1 (or the pseudogene TRBV3-2) to TRBJ1-2, with a weak D call TRBD1 (5 bases). The CDR3 reads CASSPPRTTNYGYTF. The CDR3 DNA reads TGTGCCAGCAGCCCCCCAAGGACAACTAACTATGGCTACACCTTC.